Each of the 5 T cell receptor beta chains below was sequenced from the same sample in a study of siplizumab effects on memory and regulatory T cells. The repertoire was sequenced with immunoSEQ multiplex PCR; TCRdb's copy has only in-frame clones and lacks some. This table has 70,000 to 95,000 clones, around 90% appearing once. Sequencing was done on a sample of CD4+ T cells sorted from blood. Receptors originate from a human donor in good health.

The chain joins TRBV5-1 to TRBJ1-5; no reliable D call. CDR1 is SGHRS and CDR2 is YFSETQ in the germline V gene. Trimming removed 6 bases at V and 0 bases at J, with 10 bases between. This CDR3 is built from 14 residues. The CDR3: CASTRVVSNQPQHF. CDR3 in DNA: TGCGCCAGCACTAGGGTAGTTAGCAATCAGCCCCAGCATTTT.

This chain joins TRBV2 and TRBJ2-3, with 7 positions matching TRBD1. The CDR3 is 14 amino acids. Germline trimming cut 7 bases from V and 4 bases from J; bases unmatched to any gene: 8. Germline V gene data show CDR1 as SNHLY and CDR2 as FYNNEI. CDR3 sequence reads: CASTERGRADTQYF. CDR3 nucleotide sequence: TGTGCCAGCACCGAAAGGGGGCGTGCAGATACGCAGTATTTT. Full variable domain (outside the CDR3, taken from reference TRBV2 and TRBJ2-3): EPEVTQTPSHQVTQMGQEVILRCVPISNHLYFYWYRQILGQKVEFLVSFYNNEISEKSEIFDDQFSVERPDGSNFTLKIRSTKLEDSAMYFCASTERGRADTQYFGPGTRLTVL.

CDR3 coding DNA: TGTGCCAGTAGTATTCTTTCAGACCATCAGCCCCAGCATTTT. Residues: CASSILSDHQPQHF. The V call is TRBV19, the J call TRBJ1-5; D call uncertain. The V end lost 3 bases, the J end lost 5 bases, and 11 bases lay between the germline ends. The CDR3 is 14 amino acids. Germline V gives CDR1 LNHDA, CDR2 SQIVND (reference sequence).

The V and J genes are TRBV7-3 and TRBJ2-3; TRBD2 agrees at 8 bases. J lost 4 bases, V lost 5 bases, and 5 bases had no gene match. Germline V CDR1 and CDR2: SGHTA, FQGTGA. This CDR3 has 14 residues. The CDR3 DNA reads as TGTGCCAGCAGCCGAAGCGGGAGTGCAGATACGCAGTATTTT. It translates to CASSRSGSADTQYF.

This clone appeared once. This chain uses TRBV10-3 with TRBJ1-2, with 12 bases that match TRBD1. From germline, CDR1 is ENHRY and CDR2 SYGVKD. This CDR3 has 15 amino acids. V gave up 2 bases and J gave up 4 bases; unmatched junction bases: 2. CDR3 DNA sequence: TGTGCCATCAGTGAGGGGACAGGGGGCGCCTATGGCTACACCTTC. It translates to CAISEGTGGAYGYTF.